Sequencing of this T cell receptor beta chain was carried out in a study of blood T cell repertoires in COVID-19. Overall study: Spain, Italy and the United States supplied samples that represented acute and convalescent COVID-19. In each case, the material was cDNA or gDNA derived from T cells, B-cell-depleted T cells, or PBMCs.

V gave up 3 bases and J gave up 8 bases, with 11 bases separating them. The CDR3 has 13 residues. CDR1 is MNHEY and CDR2 is SMNVEV in the germline V gene (reference sequence). Original methodology: Amplification of reference gene primers was used by the study to estimate nucleated cell counts. The assay was immunoSEQ multiplex PCR, and TCRdb's table has in-frame clones only and misses some. From that table come the V and J calls and clone size; the DNA was used to work out D and trimming. Among 130,000 to 150,000 clones, just under 80% were seen once, and the ten largest hold around 2.1%. Sequenced: peripheral blood. The genes are TRBV27 and TRBJ2-1; D is possibly TRBD2 (5 bases). The sequence was obtained from a woman aged 55 to 70 with acute or convalescent COVID-19. The CDR3 sequence: CASSFYSSDEQFF. CDR3 DNA sequence: TGTGCCAGCAGTTTCTATAGTAGCGATGAGCAGTTCTTC.